This T cell receptor (beta chain) was retrieved from a study of cytomegalovirus exposure and HLA in healthy donors. Study-wide results and limits: A reported reduction in N-insertions relative to the approximately 640-donor mean was seen in an Asian-associated ancestry cluster in a later analysis. Most of the TCR beta V segments (in an earlier analysis) were productive either about 87% or about 30% of the time. Some TCR beta chains (more than 150 of them) were listed as cytomegalovirus-associated. On later analysis, the bulk of CMV-associated TCR beta chains appeared to be HLA-restricted.

Concerning this clone: The antigen remains unidentified.

Primers included in the PCR were 60 Vbeta and 13 Jbeta primers. Produced via immunoSEQ multiplex PCR; TCRdb's table is partial and in-frame only. The sample shows around 88,000 clones, about 81% of them seen only once. Per the germline V gene, CDR1 is MNHEY and CDR2 is SVGAGI. The CDR3 is made up of 13 amino acids. V was pared by 2 bases and J by 7 bases, with 9 bases between. The rearrangement uses TRBV6-5 and TRBJ2-1; D gene ambiguous. The sample was PBMCs. This sequence originates from a middle-aged woman in good health and CMV-seropositive. The CDR3 DNA reads TGTGCCAGCAGTTACCCCACAGAGAATGAGCAGTTCTTC. This codes for CASSYPTENEQFF.